The 8 T cell receptor beta chains below come from one sample, sequenced in a study of cytomegalovirus exposure and HLA in healthy donors. Primers for the PCR totalled 60 Vbeta and 13 Jbeta. Data came from immunoSEQ multiplex PCR; TCRdb stores just in-frame clones and leaves some out. The sample carries roughly 120,000 clones, roughly 70% recorded once. Sequenced: PBMCs. Receptor source: a woman in her thirties or forties in good health and CMV-seropositive.

Notes on this clone: Other DNA variants within this sample encode the same CDR3. The genes are TRBV10-3 and TRBJ2-7; 14 nucleotides align to TRBD2. Germline V gene sequence: CDR1 ENHRY, CDR2 SYGVKD. Unmatched junction bases numbered 0, after V lost 8 bases and J lost 3 bases. The CDR3 is made up of 13 amino acids. As DNA, the CDR3 is TGTGCCATCGGGACTAGCGGGAGCTACGAGCAGTACTTC. Its translation: CAIGTSGSYEQYF.

V gene TRBV30 combines with J gene TRBJ1-2, with D maybe TRBD1 (5 bases). Germline V CDR1 and CDR2: GTSNPN, SVGIG (reference sequence). CDR3 length: 14 amino acids. V lost 1 base to trimming and J lost 7 bases, with 16 bases between them. DNA of the CDR3: TGTGCCTGGAGTGATCGGCCCTGGGGCCCTGGCTACACCTTC. Amino acids: CAWSDRPWGPGYTF.

The V and J genes are TRBV28 and TRBJ2-3; no firm D call. Germline V gives CDR1 MDHEN, CDR2 SYDVKM. The CDR3 is made up of 13 amino acids. The V end was cut by 4 bases, the J end by 10 bases, with 15 bases between. DNA for the CDR3: TGTGCCAGCAGTTCCCCGACTTACTCGGCGCAGTATTTT. This sequence encodes CASSSPTYSAQYF. Filled out from reference TRBV28 and TRBJ2-3, the complete variable domain reads DVKVTQSSRYLVKRTGEKVFLECVQDMDHENMFWYRQDPGLGLRLIYFSYDVKMKEKGDIPEGYSVSREKKERFSLILESASTNQTSMYLCASSSPTYSAQYFGPGTRLTVL.

The gene calls are TRBV28 and TRBJ1-2; D not resolved. Trimming took off 2 bases at V and 3 bases at J, with 4 bases between the two ends. The CDR3 runs to 12 residues. Per germline, CDR1 MDHEN and CDR2 SYDVKM. DNA of the CDR3: TGTGCCAGCAGTTTACTCTACTATGGCTACACCTTC. This encodes CASSLLYYGYTF.

The genes are TRBV5-4 and TRBJ1-6; 8 bases fit TRBD1. Trimming took 4 bases from V and 9 from J; bases not matched to a gene: 6. This CDR3 contains 14 residues. The V gene's germline CDR1 is SGHNT and CDR2 YYREEE (reference sequence). CDR3 nucleotides: TGTGCCAGCAGCCCAGGGGGCTGGAGTTCACCCCTCCACTTT. Its protein is CASSPGGWSSPLHF.

This clone was seen a few times. The chain carries TRBV28 and TRBJ2-5, with D maybe TRBD1 (6 bases). Between the trimmed V and J ends, which lost 2 bases and 4 bases, there was a span of 14 bases. The germline gives CDR1 MDHEN, CDR2 SYDVKM. The length of the CDR3 is 15 residues. CDR3 nucleotides: TGTGCCAGCAGTTTAGCAGGGGCGCAAGGAGAGACCCAGTACTTC. This translates into CASSLAGAQGETQYF.

Comments on this clone: Different DNA sequences within this sample yield the same CDR3. The chain employs TRBV27 and TRBJ2-2, with 7 bases matching TRBD1. Germline V gene lookup returns CDR1 MNHEY and CDR2 SMNVEV (reference sequence). V was clipped by 2 bases and J by 6 bases; unmatched bases: 15. This CDR3 has 18 residues. The CDR3 DNA is TGTGCCAGCAGTTTAAAAGGGGTCAGACAGGGTAACGCCGGGGAGCTGTTTTTT. Residues: CASSLKGVRQGNAGELFF.

V is TRBV6-5 and J is TRBJ2-3, with 9 bases matching TRBD2. CDR1 and CDR2 (germline): MNHEY, SVGAGI. This CDR3 contains 15 residues. Germline trimming cut 6 bases from V and 2 bases from J; bases unmatched to any gene: 6. The CDR3 spells CASRNGLANTDTQYF. The CDR3 bases are TGTGCCAGCAGGAACGGACTAGCGAACACAGATACGCAGTATTTT.